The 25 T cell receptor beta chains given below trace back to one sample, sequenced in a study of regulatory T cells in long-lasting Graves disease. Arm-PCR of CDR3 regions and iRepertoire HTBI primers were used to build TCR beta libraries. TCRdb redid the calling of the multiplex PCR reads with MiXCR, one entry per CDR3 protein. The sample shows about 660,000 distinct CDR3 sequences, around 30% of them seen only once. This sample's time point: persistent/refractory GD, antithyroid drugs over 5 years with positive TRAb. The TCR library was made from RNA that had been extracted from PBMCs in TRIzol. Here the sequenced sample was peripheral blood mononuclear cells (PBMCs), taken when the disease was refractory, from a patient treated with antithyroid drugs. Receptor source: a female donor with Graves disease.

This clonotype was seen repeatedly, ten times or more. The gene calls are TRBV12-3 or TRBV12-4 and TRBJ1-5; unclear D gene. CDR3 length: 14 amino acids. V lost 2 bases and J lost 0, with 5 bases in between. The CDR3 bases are TGTGCCAGCAGTTTACAATATAGCAATCAGCCCCAGCATTTT. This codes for CASSLQYSNQPQHF.

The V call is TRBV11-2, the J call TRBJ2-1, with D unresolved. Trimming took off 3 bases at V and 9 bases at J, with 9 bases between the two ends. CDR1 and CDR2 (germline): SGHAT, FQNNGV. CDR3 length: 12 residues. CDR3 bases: TGTGCCAGCAGCTTTCTCCTGAGTGAGCAGTTCTTC. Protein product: CASSFLLSEQFF.

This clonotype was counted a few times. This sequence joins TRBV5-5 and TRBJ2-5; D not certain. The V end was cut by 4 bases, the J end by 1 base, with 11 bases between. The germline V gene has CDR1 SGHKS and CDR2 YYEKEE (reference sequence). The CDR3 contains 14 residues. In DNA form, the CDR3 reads TGTGCCAGCAGCCACCCGGGTTCCCAAGAGACCCAGTACTTC. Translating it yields CASSHPGSQETQYF.

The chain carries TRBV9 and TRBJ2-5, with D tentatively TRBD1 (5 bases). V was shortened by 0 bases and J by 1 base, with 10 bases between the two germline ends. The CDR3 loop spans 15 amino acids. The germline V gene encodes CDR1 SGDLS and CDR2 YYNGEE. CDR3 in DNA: TGTGCCAGCAGCGTAGGGCAGGGTTTCCAAGAGACCCAGTACTTC. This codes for CASSVGQGFQETQYF.

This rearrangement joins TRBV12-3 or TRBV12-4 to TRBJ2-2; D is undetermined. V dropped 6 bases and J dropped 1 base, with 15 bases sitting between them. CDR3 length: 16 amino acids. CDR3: CASRDHPSGNTGELFF. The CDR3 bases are TGTGCCAGCAGGGACCACCCATCGGGGAACACCGGGGAGCTGTTTTTT.

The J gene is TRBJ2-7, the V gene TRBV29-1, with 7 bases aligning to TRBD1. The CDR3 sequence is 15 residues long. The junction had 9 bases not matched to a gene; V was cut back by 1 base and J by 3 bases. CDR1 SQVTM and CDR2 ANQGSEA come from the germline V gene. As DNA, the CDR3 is TGCAGCGTTGAAGGGAGAGGGACAGAGGACTACGAGCAGTACTTC. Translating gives CSVEGRGTEDYEQYF.

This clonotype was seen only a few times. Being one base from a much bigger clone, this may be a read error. The CDR3 here is CASSLHPNTEAFF. CDR3 DNA sequence: TGTGCCAGCAGCTTGCACCCGAACACTGAAGCTTTCTTT. The V and J genes are TRBV28 and TRBJ1-1; no reliable D call. Germline lookup yields CDR1 MDHEN and CDR2 SYDVKM. The CDR3 is 13 amino acids. V gave up 6 bases and J gave up 1 base, with 9 bases separating them.

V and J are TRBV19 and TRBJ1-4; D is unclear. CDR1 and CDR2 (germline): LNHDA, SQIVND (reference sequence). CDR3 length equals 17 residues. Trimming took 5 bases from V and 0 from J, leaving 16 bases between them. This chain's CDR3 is CASSPPGNFATNEKLFF. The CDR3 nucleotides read TGTGCCAGTAGTCCCCCGGGGAATTTTGCAACTAATGAAAAACTGTTTTTT.

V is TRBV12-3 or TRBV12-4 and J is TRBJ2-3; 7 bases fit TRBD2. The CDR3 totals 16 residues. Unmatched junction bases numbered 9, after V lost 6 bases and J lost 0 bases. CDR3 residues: CASSSGTTASTDTQYF. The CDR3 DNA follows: TGTGCCAGCAGCTCTGGGACTACAGCTAGCACAGATACGCAGTATTTT.

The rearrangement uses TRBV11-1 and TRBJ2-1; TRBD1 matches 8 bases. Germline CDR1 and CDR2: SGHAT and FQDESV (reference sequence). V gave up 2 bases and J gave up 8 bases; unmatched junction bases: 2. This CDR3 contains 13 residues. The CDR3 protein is CASSLPRGHEQFF. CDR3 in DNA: TGTGCCAGCAGCTTACCCAGGGGGCATGAGCAGTTCTTC.

CDR3 in DNA: TGCAGCGTTCAAGGGGGTGACAGGATGAACTACGAGCAGTACTTC. Translation gives CSVQGGDRMNYEQYF. The chain links TRBV29-1 to TRBJ2-7; possible D gene TRBD1, 6 bases. CDR1 is SQVTM, CDR2 ANQGSEA, per germline. This CDR3 is built from 15 residues. V was trimmed by 5 bases and J by 3 bases, leaving 20 bases between them.

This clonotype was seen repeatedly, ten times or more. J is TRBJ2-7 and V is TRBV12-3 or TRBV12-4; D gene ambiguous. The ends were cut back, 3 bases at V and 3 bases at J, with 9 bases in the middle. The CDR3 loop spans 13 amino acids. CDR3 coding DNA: TGTGCCAGCAGTTTTCAGGCAGACTACGAGCAGTACTTC. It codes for CASSFQADYEQYF.

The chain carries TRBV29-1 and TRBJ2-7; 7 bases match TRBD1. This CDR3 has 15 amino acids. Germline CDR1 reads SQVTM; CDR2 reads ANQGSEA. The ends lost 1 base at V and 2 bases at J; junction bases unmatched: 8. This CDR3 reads CSVEAQGQTAYEQYF. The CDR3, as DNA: TGCAGCGTTGAAGCCCAGGGACAGACGGCCTACGAGCAGTACTTC.

The CDR3 bases are TGTGCCAGTAGTATAAGGGGGGGGCGGATGAACACTGAAGCTTTCTTT. This codes for CASSIRGGRMNTEAFF. The rearrangement links TRBV19 to TRBJ1-1; D is perhaps TRBD1 (6 bases). V shed 2 bases and J shed 0 bases, with 13 bases lying between them. CDR3 length: 16 amino acids. Germline V lookup: CDR1 LNHDA, CDR2 SQIVND (reference sequence).

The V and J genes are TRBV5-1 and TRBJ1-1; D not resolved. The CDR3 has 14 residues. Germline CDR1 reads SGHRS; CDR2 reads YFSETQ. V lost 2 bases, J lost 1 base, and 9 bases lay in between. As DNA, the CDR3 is TGCGCCAGCAGCTTATTGACACCGAACACTGAAGCTTTCTTT. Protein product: CASSLLTPNTEAFF.

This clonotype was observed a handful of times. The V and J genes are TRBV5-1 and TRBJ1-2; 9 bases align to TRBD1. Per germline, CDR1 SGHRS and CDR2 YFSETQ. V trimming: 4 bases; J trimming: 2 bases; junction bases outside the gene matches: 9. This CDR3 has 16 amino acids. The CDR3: CASSSAGQGLNYGYTF. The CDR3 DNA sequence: TGCGCCAGCAGCAGCGCGGGACAGGGCCTGAACTATGGCTACACCTTC. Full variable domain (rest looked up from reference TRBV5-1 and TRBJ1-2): KAGVTQTPRYLIKTRGQQVTLSCSPISGHRSVSWYQQTPGQGLQFLFEYFSETQRNKGNFPGRFSGRQFSNSRSEMNVSTLELGDSALYLCASSSAGQGLNYGYTFGSGTRLTVV.

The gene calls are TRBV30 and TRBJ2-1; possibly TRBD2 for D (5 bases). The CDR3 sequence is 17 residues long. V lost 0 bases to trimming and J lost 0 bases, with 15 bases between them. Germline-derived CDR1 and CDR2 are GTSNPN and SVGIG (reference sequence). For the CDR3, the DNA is TGTGCCTGGAGTGTACCTGTAGGAGCGGTCTCCTACAATGAGCAGTTCTTC. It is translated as CAWSVPVGAVSYNEQFF.

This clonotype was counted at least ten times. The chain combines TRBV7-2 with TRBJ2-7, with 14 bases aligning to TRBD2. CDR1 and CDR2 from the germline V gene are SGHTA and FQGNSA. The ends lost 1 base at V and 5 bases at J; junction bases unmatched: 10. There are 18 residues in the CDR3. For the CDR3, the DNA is TGTGCCAGCAGCTTAGGACTAGCGGGAGGGAACTGGGTCCACGAGCAGTACTTC. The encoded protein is CASSLGLAGGNWVHEQYF.

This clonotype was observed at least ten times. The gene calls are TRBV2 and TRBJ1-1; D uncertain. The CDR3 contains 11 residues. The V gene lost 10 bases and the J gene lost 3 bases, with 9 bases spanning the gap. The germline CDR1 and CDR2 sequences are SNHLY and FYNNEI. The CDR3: CATLRDTEAFF. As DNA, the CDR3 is TGTGCCACCCTGCGTGACACTGAAGCTTTCTTT.

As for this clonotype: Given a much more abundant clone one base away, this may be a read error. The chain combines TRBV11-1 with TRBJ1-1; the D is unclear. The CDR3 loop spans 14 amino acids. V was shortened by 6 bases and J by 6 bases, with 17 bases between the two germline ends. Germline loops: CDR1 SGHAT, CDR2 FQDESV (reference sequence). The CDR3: CASRETGPKAEAFF. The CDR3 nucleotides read TGTGCCAGCAGGGAAACCGGGCCCAAAGCTGAAGCTTTCTTT.

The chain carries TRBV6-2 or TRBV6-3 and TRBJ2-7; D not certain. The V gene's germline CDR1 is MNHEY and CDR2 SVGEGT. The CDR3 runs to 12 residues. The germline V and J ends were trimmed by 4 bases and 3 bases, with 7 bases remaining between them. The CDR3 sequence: CASSSDYYEQYF. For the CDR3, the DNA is TGTGCCAGCAGTTCAGATTACTACGAGCAGTACTTC.

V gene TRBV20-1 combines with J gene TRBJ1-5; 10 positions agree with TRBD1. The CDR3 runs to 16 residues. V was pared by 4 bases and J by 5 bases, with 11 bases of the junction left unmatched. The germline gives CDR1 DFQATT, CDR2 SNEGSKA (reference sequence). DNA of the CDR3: TGCAGTGCTACTCCAGCCGGGACAGGGGTCGATCAGCCCCAGCATTTT. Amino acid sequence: CSATPAGTGVDQPQHF.

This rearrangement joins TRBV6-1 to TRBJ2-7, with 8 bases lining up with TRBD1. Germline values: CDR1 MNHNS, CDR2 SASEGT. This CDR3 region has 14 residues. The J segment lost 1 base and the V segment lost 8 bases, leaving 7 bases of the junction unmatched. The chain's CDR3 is CASGRTGRSYEQYF. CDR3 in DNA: TGTGCCAGCGGCCGGACAGGGAGATCCTACGAGCAGTACTTC.

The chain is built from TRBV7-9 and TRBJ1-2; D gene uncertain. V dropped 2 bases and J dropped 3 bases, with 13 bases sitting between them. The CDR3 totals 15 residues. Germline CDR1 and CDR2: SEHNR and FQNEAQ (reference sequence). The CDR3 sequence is CASSLRGNPDYGYTF. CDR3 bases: TGTGCCAGCAGCTTACGAGGGAACCCTGACTATGGCTACACCTTC.

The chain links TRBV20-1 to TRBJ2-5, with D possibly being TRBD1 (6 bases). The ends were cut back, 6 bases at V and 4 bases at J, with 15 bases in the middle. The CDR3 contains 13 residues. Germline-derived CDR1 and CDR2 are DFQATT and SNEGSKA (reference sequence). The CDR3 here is CSARRDNAETQYF. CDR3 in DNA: TGCAGTGCCCGCCGGGACAATGCAGAGACCCAGTACTTC.